These 29 T cell receptor beta chains were sequenced from one sample in a study of T cell responses to AZD1222 COVID-19 vaccine. This table comes from immunoSEQ multiplex PCR, and its TCRdb copy is limited to in-frame clones, with some not included. In the table there are about 100,000 clones, about 88% of which are singletons. The sequences come from peripheral blood, collected on day 0 of AZD1222 vaccination. These receptors came from an adult in good health.

V and J are TRBV18 and TRBJ2-3; 8 bases align to TRBD1. The CDR3 runs 15 residues. Germline loops: CDR1 KGHSH, CDR2 LQKENI. With 2 bases clipped from V and 2 bases from J, the junction kept 3 bases outside the gene matches. The CDR3 region is CASSPTGGDTDTQYF. The CDR3 DNA reads as TGTGCCAGCTCACCAACAGGGGGAGACACAGATACGCAGTATTTT.

The chain couples TRBV6-5 to TRBJ2-1; 7 nucleotides match TRBD1. V was pared by 4 bases and J by 1 base, with 7 bases of the junction left unmatched. The CDR3 runs 16 residues. Germline lookup yields CDR1 MNHEY and CDR2 SVGAGI. The CDR3 sequence is CASSLSNRGSYNEQFF. The CDR3 region has the DNA TGTGCCAGCAGTTTGAGTAACAGGGGTTCCTACAATGAGCAGTTCTTC.

CDR3 residues: CASNKGAENTEAFF. The DNA of the CDR3 is TGCGCCAGCAATAAGGGGGCCGAGAACACTGAAGCTTTCTTT. This chain connects TRBV5-1 to TRBJ1-1; 7 nucleotides align to TRBD1. This CDR3 contains 14 residues. Germline lookup yields CDR1 SGHRS and CDR2 YFSETQ. J lost 1 base, V lost 6 bases, and 6 bases had no gene match.

The V gene is TRBV30, the J gene TRBJ1-5; D may be TRBD1 (5 bases). V was clipped by 6 bases and J by 3 bases, with 12 bases between them. The CDR3 consists of 13 residues. The germline CDR1 and CDR2 sequences are GTSNPN and SVGIG (reference sequence). The CDR3 nucleotides read TGTGCCTGCAACCGGGGGAACAATCAGCCCCAGCATTTT. This translates into CACNRGNNQPQHF.

The gene calls are TRBV9 and TRBJ2-7; TRBD2 agrees at 9 bases. Germline V gives CDR1 SGDLS, CDR2 YYNGEE. The CDR3 totals 15 residues. Trimming cost V 3 bases and J 2 bases; bases outside gene matches: 6. The DNA of the CDR3 is TGTGCCAGCAGCGCCGGACTAGCGCCGACCTACGAGCAGTACTTC. Translation gives CASSAGLAPTYEQYF.

The chain has TRBV5-1 and TRBJ1-2; a possible D gene is TRBD1 (5 bases). Trimming left V 4 bases short and J 0 bases short, with 13 bases between. Per the germline V gene, CDR1 is SGHRS and CDR2 is YFSETQ. CDR3 length equals 15 residues. In DNA form, the CDR3 reads TGCGCCAGCAGCCAGGGCGGAAACCCTAACTATGGCTACACCTTC. Protein sequence: CASSQGGNPNYGYTF. The whole variable domain, remainder taken from reference TRBV5-1 and TRBJ1-2, is KAGVTQTPRYLIKTRGQQVTLSCSPISGHRSVSWYQQTPGQGLQFLFEYFSETQRNKGNFPGRFSGRQFSNSRSEMNVSTLELGDSALYLCASSQGGNPNYGYTFGSGTRLTVV.

The rearrangement uses TRBV29-1 and TRBJ2-6, with 7 bases that match TRBD2. The germline CDR1 and CDR2 sequences are SQVTM and ANQGSEA. The CDR3 is 14 residues long. V dropped 7 bases and J dropped 0; count of bases not matched to a gene: 3. CDR3 sequence reads: CSAAGDSGANVLTF. The CDR3 coding sequence is TGCAGCGCCGCGGGGGACTCTGGGGCCAACGTCCTGACTTTC.

The J gene is TRBJ2-3, the V gene TRBV7-8, with TRBD1 matching over 7 bases. Germline-derived CDR1 and CDR2 are SGHVS and FQNEAQ. This CDR3 contains 18 residues. With 5 bases clipped from V and 3 bases from J, the junction kept 17 bases outside the gene matches. The CDR3 sequence: CASSQTGWTGPSTDTQYF. The CDR3 bases are TGTGCCAGCAGCCAAACGGGGTGGACAGGTCCCTCGACAGATACGCAGTATTTT. Combining the CDR3 with reference TRBV7-8 and TRBJ2-3 gives the whole variable domain GAGVSQSPRYKVAKRGQDVALRCDPISGHVSLFWYQQALGQGPEFLTYFQNEAQLDKSGLPSDRFFAERPEGSVSTLKIQRTQQEDSAVYLCASSQTGWTGPSTDTQYFGPGTRLTVL.

V usage is TRBV13 and J usage is TRBJ2-3; D is unclear. V was clipped by 5 bases and J by 3 bases, with 15 bases between them. CDR1 is PRHDT, CDR2 FYEKMQ, per germline (reference sequence). The CDR3 sequence is 15 residues long. The CDR3 region is CASSAALGLTDTQYF. In nucleotides, the CDR3 is TGTGCCAGCAGCGCCGCATTGGGTTTGACAGATACGCAGTATTTT.

This sequence joins TRBV6-2 or TRBV6-3 and TRBJ2-3, with 7 bases fitting TRBD2. This CDR3 contains 15 residues. The J segment lost 0 bases and the V segment lost 3 bases, leaving 3 bases of the junction unmatched. Germline CDR1 and CDR2: MNHEY and SVGEGT. This CDR3 reads CASSYGTTSTDTQYF. In DNA, the CDR3 is TGTGCCAGCAGTTATGGGACTACTAGCACAGATACGCAGTATTTT.

The chain carries TRBV28 and TRBJ2-7, with 7 bases matching TRBD2. The CDR3 length is 14 residues. The trim removed 6 bases at V and 1 base at J, leaving 6 bases unmatched. Germline CDR1 MDHEN, CDR2 SYDVKM. CDR3 DNA sequence: TGTGCCAGCAGGGGGACTATTCCTTCCTACGAGCAGTACTTC. Translated: CASRGTIPSYEQYF. The entire variable domain, with the rest obtained from reference TRBV28 and TRBJ2-7, is as follows: DVKVTQSSRYLVKRTGEKVFLECVQDMDHENMFWYRQDPGLGLRLIYFSYDVKMKEKGDIPEGYSVSREKKERFSLILESASTNQTSMYLCASRGTIPSYEQYFGPGTRLTVT.

This chain uses TRBV10-1 with TRBJ2-1; TRBD2 aligns across 7 bases. Looked up from germline, CDR1 is WNHNN and CDR2 is SYGVQD (reference sequence). V lost 3 bases, J lost 8 bases, and 10 bases stayed unmatched. The CDR3 has 15 residues. The CDR3 spells CASSEASSGGDEQFF. CDR3 DNA sequence: TGCGCCAGCAGTGAAGCGTCTTCGGGAGGCGATGAGCAGTTCTTC.

The rearrangement joins TRBV6-6 to TRBJ2-1; 11 bases line up with TRBD2. The CDR3 runs to 16 residues. Per the germline V gene, CDR1 is MNHNY and CDR2 is SVGAGI (reference sequence). The V and J ends lost 5 bases and 7 bases, in that order; junction bases with no gene match: 10. The CDR3 loop is CASSRTGTSGRNEQFF. The CDR3 DNA is TGTGCCAGCAGTAGAACCGGGACTAGCGGACGGAATGAGCAGTTCTTC.

The gene calls are TRBV19 and TRBJ1-3, with D maybe TRBD1 (6 bases). The CDR3 runs 16 residues. Trimming removed 5 bases at V and 1 base at J, with 15 bases between. From germline, CDR1 is LNHDA and CDR2 SQIVND (reference sequence). The chain's CDR3 is CASSRLQGTSGNTIYF. Here the CDR3 DNA reads TGTGCCAGTAGTCGGTTACAGGGTACTTCTGGAAACACCATATATTTT. The full variable domain, rest sourced from reference TRBV19 and TRBJ1-3, is DGGITQSPKYLFRKEGQNVTLSCEQNLNHDAMYWYRQDPGQGLRLIYYSQIVNDFQKGDIAEGYSVSREKKESFPLTVTSAQKNPTAFYLCASSRLQGTSGNTIYFGEGSWLTVV.

CDR3 coding DNA: TGTGCCAGCTCACCAGGTGACAGGATCTCTGGAAACACCATATATTTT. It yields the protein CASSPGDRISGNTIYF. The chain has TRBV18 and TRBJ1-3; perhaps TRBD1 as D (6 bases). Trimming stripped 2 bases from V and 0 bases from J, with 11 bases between. The germline V gene encodes CDR1 KGHSH and CDR2 LQKENI. The CDR3 is 16 amino acids.

V and J are TRBV14 and TRBJ2-7; 10 positions agree with TRBD2. This CDR3 region has 19 residues. The trim removed 5 bases at V and 0 bases at J, leaving 16 bases unmatched. CDR1 SGHDN and CDR2 FVKESK come from the germline V gene. CDR3 coding DNA: TGTGCCAGCAGCACCAGACCTTCAGCCACTAGCGGGGTCTCCTACGAGCAGTACTTC. Protein: CASSTRPSATSGVSYEQYF. Complete variable domain (other parts from reference TRBV14 and TRBJ2-7): EAGVTQFPSHSVIEKGQTVTLRCDPISGHDNLYWYRRVMGKEIKFLLHFVKESKQDESGMPNNRFLAERTGGTYSTLKVQPAELEDSGVYFCASSTRPSATSGVSYEQYFGPGTRLTVT.

This clone was counted once. V usage is TRBV7-2 and J usage is TRBJ1-5; D uncertain. Trimming cost V 4 bases and J 4 bases, with 8 bases left between them. This CDR3 comprises 13 residues. Germline CDR1 is SGHTA and CDR2 is FQGNSA. The CDR3 loop is CASSSNSNQPQHF. CDR3 bases: TGTGCCAGCAGCTCAAATAGTAATCAGCCCCAGCATTTT.

This rearrangement joins TRBV30 to TRBJ2-2; TRBD1 might be the D (5 bases). The CDR3 covers 13 residues. Trimming took 0 bases from V and 6 from J, leaving 8 bases between them. Germline CDR1 GTSNPN, CDR2 SVGIG (reference sequence). The CDR3 reads CAWSVQDAGELFF. As DNA, the CDR3 is TGTGCCTGGAGTGTACAGGATGCCGGGGAGCTGTTTTTT.

The V call is TRBV7-9, the J call TRBJ1-1; 9 bases line up with TRBD1. Losses at the gene ends were 3 bases for V and 0 bases for J; bases not matched to a gene: 8. CDR3 length: 17 residues. Germline-derived CDR1 and CDR2 are SEHNR and FQNEAQ (reference sequence). In nucleotides, the CDR3 is TGTGCCAGCAGCTTTCCGGCAAGGACAGGGGTGAACACTGAAGCTTTCTTT. Translating gives CASSFPARTGVNTEAFF.

The chain combines TRBV27 with TRBJ1-5; D gene unclear. With 6 bases removed from V and 6 bases from J, the gap between germline ends came to 12 bases. Germline V gene lookup returns CDR1 MNHEY and CDR2 SMNVEV (reference sequence). The CDR3 consists of 13 residues. The CDR3 region is CASSKSPLQPQHF. CDR3 in DNA: TGTGCCAGCAGCAAGTCACCACTTCAGCCCCAGCATTTT.

V gene TRBV5-6 combines with J gene TRBJ1-6; D unresolved. The germline V gene encodes CDR1 SGHDT and CDR2 YYEEEE. V lost 0 bases and J lost 9, with 22 bases in between. The CDR3 contains 18 residues. The CDR3 DNA reads as TGTGCCAGCAGCTTGGGCCCCCCGCTTAACCAAGGGCCTTCACCCCTCCACTTT. Encoded protein: CASSLGPPLNQGPSPLHF.

This chain links TRBV4-1 with TRBJ2-2; D is possibly TRBD2 (5 bases). The CDR3 extends over 16 amino acids. V was trimmed by 4 bases and J by 4 bases, leaving 16 bases between them. Germline CDR1 reads MGHRA; CDR2 reads YSYEKL. CDR3 in amino acids: CASSPQRGPGTGELFF. DNA of the CDR3: TGCGCCAGCAGCCCTCAGAGAGGGCCTGGCACCGGGGAGCTGTTTTTT.

V and J are TRBV5-4 and TRBJ2-1; D is perhaps TRBD2 (6 bases). The CDR3 length is 16 residues. Trimming shortened V by 4 bases and J by 1 base, and 15 bases separated the two germline ends. The V gene's germline CDR1 is SGHNT and CDR2 YYREEE (reference sequence). Here the CDR3 DNA reads TGTGCCAGCAGCGTGGGGGGATCCCAATCCTACAATGAGCAGTTCTTC. Translation gives CASSVGGSQSYNEQFF.

The V and J genes are TRBV24-1 and TRBJ2-1; 9 nucleotides agree with TRBD2. V lost 4 bases and J lost 2; bases outside the gene matches: 5. This CDR3 is built from 16 residues. Germline V CDR1 and CDR2: KGHDR, SFDVKD. CDR3 nucleotides: TGTGCCACCAGTGACCCGGTAGCGGGGGCCTACAATGAGCAGTTCTTC. Translation: CATSDPVAGAYNEQFF.

J is TRBJ2-1 and V is TRBV14; the D is unclear. CDR3 size: 13 residues. The germline V gene has CDR1 SGHDN and CDR2 FVKESK. Trimming took off 4 bases at V and 4 bases at J, with 8 bases between the two ends. The CDR3, as DNA: TGTGCCAGCAGCCTTGACGCGTACAATGAGCAGTTCTTC. It encodes CASSLDAYNEQFF.

The chain carries TRBV29-1 and TRBJ2-7; 11 bases fit TRBD1. There are 15 residues in the CDR3. Germline V gene data show CDR1 as SQVTM and CDR2 as ANQGSEA. The junction had 6 bases not matched to a gene; V was cut back by 3 bases and J by 2 bases. CDR3 amino acids: CSVEIGQGAAYEQYF. DNA of the CDR3: TGCAGCGTTGAGATCGGACAGGGGGCCGCCTACGAGCAGTACTTC.

The chain recombines TRBV27 with TRBJ2-1; 10 nucleotides align to TRBD2. Germline trimming cut 3 bases from V and 9 bases from J; bases unmatched to any gene: 8. Germline CDR1 is MNHEY and CDR2 is SMNVEV (reference sequence). The CDR3 consists of 15 residues. The CDR3 reads CASSFSSGSRGEQFF. The DNA of the CDR3 is TGTGCCAGCAGTTTCTCTAGCGGGAGTAGGGGTGAGCAGTTCTTC.

This rearrangement joins TRBV7-9 to TRBJ2-5, with D maybe TRBD2 (6 bases). This CDR3 has 14 residues. V lost 8 bases, J lost 0 bases, and 13 bases lay in between. Germline assignment: CDR1 SEHNR and CDR2 FQNEAQ (reference sequence). DNA for the CDR3: TGTGCCAGCCGGGAGAGCAGGAACCAAGAGACCCAGTACTTC. This encodes CASRESRNQETQYF.

This clone was seen only a few times. J is TRBJ2-7 and V is TRBV4-3; TRBD2 matches at 9 bases. Germline CDR1 is LGHNA and CDR2 is YSLEER. The CDR3 runs 15 residues. The V gene end was trimmed by 3 bases and the J gene end by 0 bases; junction bases not matched to a gene: 3. This CDR3 reads CASSHASGASYEQYF. CDR3 nucleotides: TGCGCCAGCAGCCACGCTAGCGGGGCCTCCTACGAGCAGTACTTC.